This passage covers 32 T cell receptor beta chains from one sample sequenced in a study of blood T cell repertoires in COVID-19 (dated by TCRdb to the early 2020s). To prepare the library, the immunoSEQ multiplex PCR assay was applied. The table comes from immuneACCESS by way of TCRdb, which keeps in-frame sequences with V and J called. Part of the clones is missing from these tables; in studies checked, under half for an unresolved V gene and the rest for unknown reasons. In all, the sample holds some 230,000 clones, and around four fifths of those were seen once. The ten largest account for approximately 15% of the sample. Sequenced material: PBMCs or T cells enriched from blood (not recorded which). Source of these receptors: a middle-aged man who had recovered from COVID-19.

The chain uses TRBV24-1 and TRBJ2-1; 7 bases align to TRBD2. The germline V gene has CDR1 KGHDR and CDR2 SFDVKD. The trim removed 5 bases at V and 1 base at J, leaving 4 bases unmatched. The CDR3 sequence is 15 residues long. CDR3 in DNA: TGTGCCACCAGTGGTGGGGGGGGATCCTACAATGAGCAGTTCTTC. Its translation: CATSGGGGSYNEQFF.

The V and J genes are TRBV20-1 and TRBJ2-7; tentative D call: TRBD1 (5 bases). The CDR3 runs to 11 residues. With 8 bases removed from V and 3 bases from J, the gap between germline ends came to 11 bases. The germline V gene has CDR1 DFQATT and CDR2 SNEGSKA (reference sequence). CDR3 protein: CSLEQGYEQYF. CDR3 nucleotides: TGCAGTTTGGAGCAGGGCTACGAGCAGTACTTC.

The J gene is TRBJ2-1, the V gene TRBV5-4, with TRBD2 matching 10 bases. Trimming cost V 5 bases and J 6 bases; bases outside gene matches: 5. CDR3 length: 14 amino acids. Per the germline V gene, CDR1 is SGHNT and CDR2 is YYREEE (reference sequence). CDR3 coding DNA: TGTGCCAGCAGGGGACTAGCGTCGGGCAATGAGCAGTTCTTC. Its translation: CASRGLASGNEQFF.

As to this clone: At the DNA level, this CDR3 is encoded by other sequences in the same sample as well. This chain links TRBV7-2 with TRBJ2-3; 14 bases match TRBD2. Germline trimming cut 1 base from V and 4 bases from J; bases unmatched to any gene: 1. Germline V gene sequence: CDR1 SGHTA, CDR2 FQGNSA. The CDR3 consists of 16 residues. This CDR3 is CASSLGLAGGADTQYF. The CDR3 DNA reads TGTGCCAGCAGCTTAGGACTAGCGGGGGGGGCAGATACGCAGTATTTT.

The chain uses TRBV28 and TRBJ1-2, with TRBD1 matching over 8 bases. CDR3 length: 13 residues. In germline, CDR1 is MDHEN, CDR2 SYDVKM. After removal of 6 bases from V and 8 bases from J, the junction contained 8 bases not matched to a gene. The CDR3 spells CASRADRAQGYTF. In DNA form, the CDR3 reads TGTGCCAGCAGGGCGGACAGGGCACAGGGCTACACCTTC.

This chain joins TRBV29-1 and TRBJ1-4; D might be TRBD1 (5 bases). The germline V gene has CDR1 SQVTM and CDR2 ANQGSEA. The CDR3 is 11 amino acids. V lost 4 bases, J lost 7 bases, and 7 bases lay in between. The CDR3 region is CSVGTREKLFF. In DNA, the CDR3 is TGCAGCGTTGGGACACGTGAAAAACTGTTTTTT.

This clone was seen only once. The sample has other DNA sequences that encode this CDR3 too. The rearrangement links TRBV18 to TRBJ1-1; D is ambiguous. Per the germline V gene, CDR1 is KGHSH and CDR2 is LQKENI. Trimming cost V 2 bases and J 4 bases, with 5 bases left between them. CDR3 length equals 12 residues. The CDR3 here is CASSPAGTEAFF. CDR3 DNA: TGTGCCAGCTCACCAGCGGGCACTGAAGCTTTCTTT.

This clone was seen a handful of times. V and J are TRBV7-9 and TRBJ1-5, with 9 bases lining up with TRBD1. CDR3 length: 15 residues. Germline CDR1 reads SEHNR; CDR2 reads FQNEAQ (reference sequence). The V and J ends lost 4 bases and 7 bases, in that order; junction bases with no gene match: 8. CDR3 DNA: TGTGCCAGCAGCTCGACAGGGGGTCTAGGGCAGCCCCAGCATTTT. This encodes CASSSTGGLGQPQHF.

The rearrangement links TRBV30 to TRBJ2-1; D remains ambiguous. CDR1 and CDR2 from the germline V gene are GTSNPN and SVGIG (reference sequence). This CDR3 has 11 residues. Trimming removed 8 bases from V and 2 bases from J, with 7 bases in between. In DNA, the CDR3 is TGTGCCGGGCGCACCTACAATGAGCAGTTCTTC. Translation gives CAGRTYNEQFF.

This rearrangement joins TRBV5-1 to TRBJ2-2; 7 positions match TRBD1. Looked up from germline, CDR1 is SGHRS and CDR2 is YFSETQ. V lost 0 bases to trimming and J lost 1 base; unmatched junction nucleotides: 3. This CDR3 comprises 16 residues. As DNA, the CDR3 is TGCGCCAGCAGCTTGGCCTGGACAGGGAACACCGGGGAGCTGTTTTTT. Amino acids: CASSLAWTGNTGELFF.

DNA of the CDR3: TGTGCCAGTAGTTCGCACTCTGGAAACACCATATATTTT. Translating gives CASSSHSGNTIYF. The chain carries TRBV3-1 (or the pseudogene TRBV3-2) and TRBJ1-3; D gene uncertain. The V end was cut by 9 bases, the J end by 0 bases, with 9 bases between. The CDR3 has 13 residues. The germline CDR1 and CDR2 sequences are LGHDT and YNNKEL (reference sequence).

The chain carries TRBV25-1 and TRBJ1-3, with 7 nucleotides matching TRBD1. The CDR3 contains 15 residues. V lost 3 bases to trimming and J lost 5 bases; unmatched junction nucleotides: 7. CDR1 and CDR2 (germline): MGHDK, SYGVNS. This CDR3 reads CASSDPKGARNTIYF. CDR3 coding DNA: TGTGCCAGCAGTGATCCCAAGGGGGCAAGAAACACCATATATTTT.

The chain uses TRBV7-2 and TRBJ1-3; weak D call: TRBD1 (6 bases). The CDR3 totals 15 residues. CDR1 is SGHTA, CDR2 FQGNSA, per germline. V shed 5 bases and J shed 0 bases, with 11 bases lying between them. The CDR3 region is CASSVTGSSGNTIYF. The CDR3 region has the DNA TGTGCCAGCAGCGTCACAGGGAGCTCTGGAAACACCATATATTTT.

The chain recombines TRBV6-2 or TRBV6-3 with TRBJ2-1; TRBD1 matches 10 bases. Trimming took 6 bases from V and 7 from J; bases not matched to a gene: 6. CDR1 MNHEY and CDR2 SVGEGT come from the germline V gene. This CDR3 is 14 amino acids long. For the CDR3, the DNA is TGTGCCAGCAGCTGGACAGGGGGTGTGAATGAGCAGTTCTTC. Protein sequence: CASSWTGGVNEQFF.

The sample holds one count of this clone. The V call is TRBV10-1, the J call TRBJ1-2, with 7 bases lining up with TRBD1. The CDR3 runs 17 residues. Looked up from germline, CDR1 is WNHNN and CDR2 is SYGVQD (reference sequence). Trimming removed 4 bases from V and 4 bases from J; junction bases left unmatched: 15. The CDR3 sequence: CASSANRQGVQGYGYTF. The CDR3 DNA reads TGCGCCAGCAGTGCAAACCGGCAGGGGGTCCAGGGCTATGGCTACACCTTC.

The rearrangement uses TRBV7-8 and TRBJ2-1; a weak D match, TRBD1 (6 bases). CDR1 and CDR2 (germline): SGHVS, FQNEAQ. This CDR3 has 13 residues. The V end was cut by 0 bases, the J end by 12 bases, with 12 bases between. CDR3: CASSLASETGQFF. CDR3 coding DNA: TGTGCCAGCAGCTTAGCGAGTGAGACAGGGCAGTTCTTC.

The J gene is TRBJ2-3, the V gene TRBV13; 13 bases are shared with TRBD2. Unmatched junction bases numbered 9, after V lost 5 bases and J lost 1 base. Germline V gene data show CDR1 as PRHDT and CDR2 as FYEKMQ (reference sequence). CDR3 length: 18 residues. DNA for the CDR3: TGTGCCAGCAGCGCGGGGACTAGCGGGAAGGGGGGCACAGATACGCAGTATTTT. Translated, it gives CASSAGTSGKGGTDTQYF.

The gene calls are TRBV18 and TRBJ2-7; 10 bases agree with TRBD2. The J segment lost 6 bases and the V segment lost 6 bases, leaving 8 bases of the junction unmatched. This CDR3 is 14 amino acids long. The germline V gene has CDR1 KGHSH and CDR2 LQKENI. The DNA of the CDR3 is TGTGCCAGCTCGGGGCTAGCGGGGGTCACCGAGCAGTACTTC. It translates to CASSGLAGVTEQYF.

Only a few counts were recorded for this clone. This chain connects TRBV28 to TRBJ1-2, with a weak D call TRBD1 (5 bases). Germline-derived CDR1 and CDR2 are MDHEN and SYDVKM. V lost 5 bases, J lost 4 bases, and 11 bases lay in between. The CDR3 is 13 amino acids. The CDR3, as DNA: TGTGCCAGCAGTCTCGCAGGGCGCTATGGCTACACCTTC. Encoded protein: CASSLAGRYGYTF.

This sequence joins TRBV9 and TRBJ2-3; a weak D match, TRBD2 (6 bases). Looked up from germline, CDR1 is SGDLS and CDR2 is YYNGEE. The V end was cut by 4 bases, the J end by 2 bases, with 17 bases between. The CDR3 extends over 16 amino acids. This CDR3 is CASSPSSVPPTDTQYF. The CDR3 nucleotides are TGTGCCAGCAGCCCCTCTAGCGTCCCCCCCACAGATACGCAGTATTTT.

The chain is built from TRBV2 and TRBJ1-2, with 8 bases matching TRBD1. The CDR3 sequence is 14 residues long. Germline CDR1 reads SNHLY; CDR2 reads FYNNEI. V gave up 6 bases and J gave up 3 bases; unmatched junction bases: 6. The DNA for the CDR3 is TGTGCCAGCAGGAAAGGACAGGGAGACTATGGCTACACCTTC. It is translated as CASRKGQGDYGYTF. Complete variable domain (other parts from reference TRBV2 and TRBJ1-2): EPEVTQTPSHQVTQMGQEVILRCVPISNHLYFYWYRQILGQKVEFLVSFYNNEISEKSEIFDDQFSVERPDGSNFTLKIRSTKLEDSAMYFCASRKGQGDYGYTFGSGTRLTVV.

V and J are TRBV30 and TRBJ1-2, with D hard to call. The V end was cut by 2 bases, the J end by 6 bases, with 22 bases between. Per the germline V gene, CDR1 is GTSNPN and CDR2 is SVGIG (reference sequence). The CDR3 loop spans 16 amino acids. Written as DNA, the CDR3 is TGTGCCTGGAGTAAGACGGGAGTTTCTATTCTAAATGGCTACACCTTC. It is translated as CAWSKTGVSILNGYTF.

The genes are TRBV4-1 and TRBJ1-5, with TRBD1 as a possible D gene (5 bases). Per the germline V gene, CDR1 is MGHRA and CDR2 is YSYEKL. The CDR3 is made up of 15 amino acids. Trimming took off 1 base at V and 6 bases at J, with 13 bases between the two ends. This chain's CDR3 is CASSQVSGVIQPQHF. The CDR3 nucleotides read TGCGCCAGCAGCCAAGTTTCGGGGGTGATTCAGCCCCAGCATTTT.

This chain links TRBV5-5 with TRBJ1-5; perhaps TRBD1 as D (5 bases). V lost 2 bases and J 5 bases, leaving 5 bases between the germline ends. Germline assignment: CDR1 SGHKS and CDR2 YYEKEE (reference sequence). CDR3 length equals 12 residues. DNA of the CDR3: TGTGCCAGCAGCTTAGGGGATCAGCCCCAGCATTTT. Its protein product is CASSLGDQPQHF. Using reference TRBV5-5 and TRBJ1-5 for the parts outside the CDR3, the full variable domain is DAGVTQSPTHLIKTRGQQVTLRCSPISGHKSVSWYQQVLGQGPQFIFQYYEKEERGRGNFPDRFSARQFPNYSSELNVNALLLGDSALYLCASSLGDQPQHFGDGTRLSIL.

Concerning this clone itself: With a much larger clone just one base away, this may be a read error. The chain is built from TRBV6-5 and TRBJ2-1, with 9 bases aligning to TRBD2. Germline loops: CDR1 MNHEY, CDR2 SVGAGI. CDR3 length: 15 residues. In DNA, the CDR3 is TGTCCCAGCAGTCTTCGCGGGGGGGGTGGGAATGAGCAGTTCTTC. Residues: CPSSLRGGGGNEQFF.

The chain employs TRBV5-4 and TRBJ2-2; D is perhaps TRBD2 (6 bases). Per germline, CDR1 SGHNT and CDR2 YYREEE (reference sequence). Trimming left V 3 bases short and J 7 bases short, with 13 bases between. The CDR3 is 14 amino acids. Here the CDR3 DNA reads TGTGCCAGCAGCTCGGGAGTCCGGGACGGGGAGCTGTTTTTT. This codes for CASSSGVRDGELFF. Supplemented by reference TRBV5-4 and TRBJ2-2, the full variable domain reads ETGVTQSPTHLIKTRGQQVTLRCSSQSGHNTVSWYQQALGQGPQFIFQYYREEENGRGNFPPRFSGLQFPNYSSELNVNALELDDSALYLCASSSGVRDGELFFGEGSRLTVL.

The rearrangement links TRBV30 to TRBJ2-5; 9 nucleotides match TRBD1. The J segment lost 5 bases and the V segment lost 1 base, leaving 5 bases of the junction unmatched. The CDR3 spans 14 residues. Germline CDR1 reads GTSNPN; CDR2 reads SVGIG (reference sequence). The CDR3 region has the DNA TGTGCCTGGAGTGGGGGACAGGGCTGGGAGACCCAGTACTTC. Translating gives CAWSGGQGWETQYF.

This chain connects TRBV28 to TRBJ2-1, with 8 positions matching TRBD1. The V segment lost 7 bases and the J segment 4 bases; nucleotides outside the gene matches: 6. CDR1 is MDHEN, CDR2 SYDVKM, per germline. The CDR3 spans 14 residues. CDR3 residues: CASKQGAGYNEQFF. CDR3 nucleotides: TGTGCCAGCAAGCAGGGGGCCGGATACAATGAGCAGTTCTTC.

The rearrangement links TRBV24-1 to TRBJ2-5, with 7 bases that match TRBD1. Germline V gene sequence: CDR1 KGHDR, CDR2 SFDVKD. J lost 3 bases, V lost 3 bases, and 6 bases had no gene match. CDR3 length: 15 amino acids. The CDR3 sequence: CATSDPGQPKETQYF. The CDR3 nucleotides read TGTGCCACCAGTGATCCGGGACAGCCAAAAGAGACCCAGTACTTC.

The chain has TRBV18 and TRBJ1-2, with TRBD1 identical over 8 bases. Germline-derived CDR1 and CDR2 are KGHSH and LQKENI. Germline trimming cut 3 bases from V and 6 bases from J; bases unmatched to any gene: 3. The CDR3 consists of 13 residues. CDR3 sequence: CASSPTQGDGYTF. The CDR3 coding sequence is TGTGCCAGCTCACCCACACAGGGGGATGGCTACACCTTC.

The chain couples TRBV29-1 to TRBJ2-7, with TRBD1 matching 7 bases. V trimming: 0 bases; J trimming: 6 bases; junction bases outside the gene matches: 8. Germline assignment: CDR1 SQVTM and CDR2 ANQGSEA. The CDR3 is 14 amino acids. CDR3 amino acids: CSVEETYRGSEQYF. In DNA form, the CDR3 reads TGCAGCGTTGAAGAAACGTACAGGGGAAGCGAGCAGTACTTC.

The rearrangement joins TRBV20-1 to TRBJ2-7; no firm D call. The CDR3 extends over 13 amino acids. Germline V gene lookup returns CDR1 DFQATT and CDR2 SNEGSKA (reference sequence). Trimming took 3 bases from V and 0 from J, leaving 9 bases between them. The CDR3 bases are TGCAGTGCTAGTTCCCGGAGCTCCTACGAGCAGTACTTC. Its translation: CSASSRSSYEQYF.